The clone carrying this T cell receptor (beta chain) showed up just a few times. Its antigen is undetermined. The CD45RA-negative fraction was bead-selected with anti-CD45RO to obtain memory T cells. This record comes from a study of relationships among human T cell subsets. General study results and limits: Substantial CDR3 sharing among Th1, Th2 and regulatory cells suggested stochastic fate choice.

With V trimmed by 6 bases and J by 7 bases, 8 bases remained unmatched. Germline V gives CDR1 SQVTM, CDR2 ANQGSEA. The CDR3 length is 13 residues. Semiquantitative ARM-PCR amplified T cell receptor alpha and beta CDR3 regions from mRNA. In ARM-PCR, communal superprimers followed tagged nested gene-specific primers for exponential amplification. Each CDR3 protein is one row after TCRdb ran MiXCR on the multiplex PCR reads. This sample has 7,500 to 9,500 distinct CDR3 sequences, with about 54% found just once. Specimen: memory T cells sorted from blood. The chain carries TRBV29-1 and TRBJ2-7; 11 bases line up with TRBD2. This TCR derives from a man in his forties in good health. The CDR3 sequence is CSVATSGSGEQYF. The CDR3 DNA reads as TGCAGCGTAGCCACTAGCGGGAGTGGGGAGCAGTACTTC.